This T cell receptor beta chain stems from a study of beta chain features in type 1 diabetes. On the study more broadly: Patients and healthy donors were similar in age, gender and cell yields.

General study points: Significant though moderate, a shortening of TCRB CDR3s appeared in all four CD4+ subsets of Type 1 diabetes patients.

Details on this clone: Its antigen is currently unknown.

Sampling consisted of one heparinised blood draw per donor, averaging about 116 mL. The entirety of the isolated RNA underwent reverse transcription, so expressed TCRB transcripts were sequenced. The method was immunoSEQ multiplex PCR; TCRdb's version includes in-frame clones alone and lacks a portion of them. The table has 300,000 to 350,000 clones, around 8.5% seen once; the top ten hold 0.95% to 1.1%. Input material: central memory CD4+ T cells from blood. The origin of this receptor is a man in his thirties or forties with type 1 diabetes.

The CDR3 reads CASSDSQYGYTF. The CDR3 DNA is TGCGCCAGCAGCGACAGCCAGTATGGCTACACCTTC. J is TRBJ1-2 and V is TRBV5-1, with D maybe TRBD1 (5 bases). Germline lookup yields CDR1 SGHRS and CDR2 YFSETQ. CDR3 length equals 12 residues. Trimming took 4 bases from V and 5 from J, leaving 9 bases between them. Full variable domain (rest looked up from reference TRBV5-1 and TRBJ1-2): KAGVTQTPRYLIKTRGQQVTLSCSPISGHRSVSWYQQTPGQGLQFLFEYFSETQRNKGNFPGRFSGRQFSNSRSEMNVSTLELGDSALYLCASSDSQYGYTFGSGTRLTVV.